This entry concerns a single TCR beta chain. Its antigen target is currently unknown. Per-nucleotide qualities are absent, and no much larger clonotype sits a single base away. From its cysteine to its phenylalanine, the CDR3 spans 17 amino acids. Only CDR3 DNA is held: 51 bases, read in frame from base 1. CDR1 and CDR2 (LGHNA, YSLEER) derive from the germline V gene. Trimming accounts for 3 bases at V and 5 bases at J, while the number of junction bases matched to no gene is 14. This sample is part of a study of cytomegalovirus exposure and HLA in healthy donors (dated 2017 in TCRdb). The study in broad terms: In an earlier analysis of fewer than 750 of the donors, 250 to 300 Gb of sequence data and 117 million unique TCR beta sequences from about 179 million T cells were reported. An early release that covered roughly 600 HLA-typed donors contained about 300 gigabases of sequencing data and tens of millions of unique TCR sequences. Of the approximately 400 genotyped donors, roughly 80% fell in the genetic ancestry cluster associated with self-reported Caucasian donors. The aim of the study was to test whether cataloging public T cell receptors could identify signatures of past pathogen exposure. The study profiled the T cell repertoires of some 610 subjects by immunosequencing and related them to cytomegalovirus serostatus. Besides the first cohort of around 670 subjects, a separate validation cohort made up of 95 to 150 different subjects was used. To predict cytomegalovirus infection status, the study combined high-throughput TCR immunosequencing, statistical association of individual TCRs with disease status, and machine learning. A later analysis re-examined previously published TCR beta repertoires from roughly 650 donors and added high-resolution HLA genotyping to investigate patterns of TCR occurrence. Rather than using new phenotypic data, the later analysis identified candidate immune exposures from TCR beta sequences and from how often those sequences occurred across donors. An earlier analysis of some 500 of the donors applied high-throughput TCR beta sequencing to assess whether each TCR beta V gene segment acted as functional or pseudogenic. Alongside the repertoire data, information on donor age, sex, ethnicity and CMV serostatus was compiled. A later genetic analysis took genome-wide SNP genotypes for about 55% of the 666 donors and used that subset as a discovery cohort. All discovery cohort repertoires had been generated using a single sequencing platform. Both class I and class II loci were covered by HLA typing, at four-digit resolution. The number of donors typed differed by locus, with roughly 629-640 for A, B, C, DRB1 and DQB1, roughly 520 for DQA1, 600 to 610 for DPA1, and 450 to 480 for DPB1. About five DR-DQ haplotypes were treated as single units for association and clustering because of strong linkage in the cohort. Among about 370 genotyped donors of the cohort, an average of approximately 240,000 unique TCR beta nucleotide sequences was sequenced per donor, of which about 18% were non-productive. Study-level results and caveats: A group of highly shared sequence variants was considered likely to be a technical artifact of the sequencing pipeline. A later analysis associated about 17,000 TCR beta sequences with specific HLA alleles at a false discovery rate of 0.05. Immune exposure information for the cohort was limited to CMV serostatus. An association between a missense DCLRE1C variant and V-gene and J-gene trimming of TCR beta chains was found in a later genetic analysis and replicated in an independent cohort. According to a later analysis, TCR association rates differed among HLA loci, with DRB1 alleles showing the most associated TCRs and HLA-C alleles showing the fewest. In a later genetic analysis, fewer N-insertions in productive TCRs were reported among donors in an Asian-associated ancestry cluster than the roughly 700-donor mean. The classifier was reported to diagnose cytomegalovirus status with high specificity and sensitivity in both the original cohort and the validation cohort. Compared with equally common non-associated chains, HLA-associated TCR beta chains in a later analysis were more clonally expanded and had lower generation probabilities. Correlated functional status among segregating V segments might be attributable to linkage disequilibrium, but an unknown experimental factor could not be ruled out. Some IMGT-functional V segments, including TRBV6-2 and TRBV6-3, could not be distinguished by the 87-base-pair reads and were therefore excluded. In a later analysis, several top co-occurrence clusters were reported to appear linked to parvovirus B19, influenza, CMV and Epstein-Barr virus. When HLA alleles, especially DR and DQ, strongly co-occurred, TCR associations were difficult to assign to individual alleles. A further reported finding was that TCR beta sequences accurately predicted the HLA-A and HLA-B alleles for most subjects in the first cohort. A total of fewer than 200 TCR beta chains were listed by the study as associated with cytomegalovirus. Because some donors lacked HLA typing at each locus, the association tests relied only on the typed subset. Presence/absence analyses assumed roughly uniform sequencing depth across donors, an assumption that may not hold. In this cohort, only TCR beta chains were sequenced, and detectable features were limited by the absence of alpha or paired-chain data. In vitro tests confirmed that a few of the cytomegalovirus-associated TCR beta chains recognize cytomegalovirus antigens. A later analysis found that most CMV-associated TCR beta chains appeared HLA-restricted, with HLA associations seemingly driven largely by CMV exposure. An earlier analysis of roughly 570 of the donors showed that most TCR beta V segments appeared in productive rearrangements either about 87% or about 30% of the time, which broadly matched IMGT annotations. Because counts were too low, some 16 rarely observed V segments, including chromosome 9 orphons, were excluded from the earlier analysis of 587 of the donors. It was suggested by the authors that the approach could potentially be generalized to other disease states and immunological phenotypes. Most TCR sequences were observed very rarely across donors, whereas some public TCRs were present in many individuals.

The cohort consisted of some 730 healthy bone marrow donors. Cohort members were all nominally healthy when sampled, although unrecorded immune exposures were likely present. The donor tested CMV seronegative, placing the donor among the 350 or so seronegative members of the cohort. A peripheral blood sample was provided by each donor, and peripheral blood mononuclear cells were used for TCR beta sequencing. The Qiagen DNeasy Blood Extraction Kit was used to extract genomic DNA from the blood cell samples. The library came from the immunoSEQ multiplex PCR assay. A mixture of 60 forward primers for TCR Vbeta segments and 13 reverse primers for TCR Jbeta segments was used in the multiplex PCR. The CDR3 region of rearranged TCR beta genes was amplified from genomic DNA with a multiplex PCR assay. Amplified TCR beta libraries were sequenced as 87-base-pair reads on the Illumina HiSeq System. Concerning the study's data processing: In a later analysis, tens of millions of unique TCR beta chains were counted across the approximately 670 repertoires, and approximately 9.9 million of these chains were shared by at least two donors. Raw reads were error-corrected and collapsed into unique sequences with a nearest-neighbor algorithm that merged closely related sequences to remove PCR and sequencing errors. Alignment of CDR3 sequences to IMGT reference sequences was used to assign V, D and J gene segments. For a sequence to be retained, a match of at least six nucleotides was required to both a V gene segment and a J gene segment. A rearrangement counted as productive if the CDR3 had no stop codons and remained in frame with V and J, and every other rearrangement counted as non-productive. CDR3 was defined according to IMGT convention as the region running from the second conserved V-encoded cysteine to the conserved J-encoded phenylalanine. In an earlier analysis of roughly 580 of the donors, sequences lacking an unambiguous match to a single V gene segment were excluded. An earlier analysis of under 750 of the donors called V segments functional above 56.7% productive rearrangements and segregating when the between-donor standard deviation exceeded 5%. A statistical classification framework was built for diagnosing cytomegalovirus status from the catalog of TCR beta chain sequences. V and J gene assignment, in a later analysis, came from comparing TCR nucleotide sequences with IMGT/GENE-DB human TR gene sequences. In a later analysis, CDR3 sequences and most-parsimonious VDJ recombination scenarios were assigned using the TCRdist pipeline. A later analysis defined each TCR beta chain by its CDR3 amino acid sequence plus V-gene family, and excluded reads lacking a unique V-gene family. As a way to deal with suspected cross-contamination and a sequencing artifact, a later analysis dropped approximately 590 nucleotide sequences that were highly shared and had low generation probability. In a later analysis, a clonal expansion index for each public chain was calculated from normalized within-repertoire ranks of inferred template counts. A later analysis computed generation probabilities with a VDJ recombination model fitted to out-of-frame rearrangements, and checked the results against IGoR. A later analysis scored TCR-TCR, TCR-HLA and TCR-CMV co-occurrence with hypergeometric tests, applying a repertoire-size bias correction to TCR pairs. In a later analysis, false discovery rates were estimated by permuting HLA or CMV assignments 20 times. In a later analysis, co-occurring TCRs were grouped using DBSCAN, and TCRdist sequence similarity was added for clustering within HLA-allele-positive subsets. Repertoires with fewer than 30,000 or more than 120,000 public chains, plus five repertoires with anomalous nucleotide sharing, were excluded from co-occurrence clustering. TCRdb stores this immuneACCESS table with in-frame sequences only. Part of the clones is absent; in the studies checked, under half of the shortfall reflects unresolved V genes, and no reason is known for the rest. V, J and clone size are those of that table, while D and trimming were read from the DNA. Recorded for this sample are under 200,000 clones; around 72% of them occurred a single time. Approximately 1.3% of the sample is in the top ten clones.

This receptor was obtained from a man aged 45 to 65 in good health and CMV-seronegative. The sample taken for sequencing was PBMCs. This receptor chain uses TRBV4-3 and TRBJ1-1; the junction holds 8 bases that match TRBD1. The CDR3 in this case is CASSHDRGIRGSTEAFF. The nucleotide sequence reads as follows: TGCGCCAGCAGCCACGACAGGGGTATTAGGGGATCTACTGAAGCTTTCTTT.